The entry that follows covers one T cell receptor beta chain sequence. The antigen is not known. Researchers used genomic DNA as the template to profile TCR beta VDJ and CDR3. TCRdb re-derived calls from the reads in MiXCR, one entry per CDR3 protein. The repertoire consists of around 400,000 distinct CDR3 sequences, with 60% to 80% occurring once and the leading ten covering 3% to 5%. The data originate from a study of CD8+CD57+ T cells in acquired aplastic anemia. Study-wide background: DNA from sorted CD4+ and CD8+ cells averaged 3.2 ug.

Study results and limitations: Patients and controls were not found to differ significantly in CD8+ Simpson's diversity.

The origin of this receptor is a human donor in good health, serving as a control. The sequenced sample consisted of sorted CD4+, CD8+, or CD8+CD57+ T cells (not recorded which) from PBMCs.

In DNA form, the CDR3 reads TGTGCCAGCAGTGAGCACCTCGACGAGCAGTACTTC. This sequence encodes CASSEHLDEQYF. The rearrangement links TRBV12-3 or TRBV12-4 to TRBJ2-7; D gene ambiguous. CDR3 size: 12 residues. V lost 5 bases to trimming and J lost 5 bases, with 10 bases between them.